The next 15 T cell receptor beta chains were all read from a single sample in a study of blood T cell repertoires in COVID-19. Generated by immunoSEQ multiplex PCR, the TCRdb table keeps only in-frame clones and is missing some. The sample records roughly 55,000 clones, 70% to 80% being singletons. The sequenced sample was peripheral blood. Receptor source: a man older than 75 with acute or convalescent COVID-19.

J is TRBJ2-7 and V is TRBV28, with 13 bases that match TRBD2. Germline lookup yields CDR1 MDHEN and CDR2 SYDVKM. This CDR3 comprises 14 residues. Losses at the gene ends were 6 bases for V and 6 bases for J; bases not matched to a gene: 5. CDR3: CASRTSGRGGEQYF. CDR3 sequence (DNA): TGTGCCAGCAGAACTAGCGGGAGGGGGGGCGAGCAGTACTTC.

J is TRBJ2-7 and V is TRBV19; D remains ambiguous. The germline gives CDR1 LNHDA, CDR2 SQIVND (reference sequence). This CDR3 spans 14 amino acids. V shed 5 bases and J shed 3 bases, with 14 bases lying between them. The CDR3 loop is CASSSRSEIYEQYF. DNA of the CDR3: TGTGCCAGTAGTTCCCGGTCTGAGATCTACGAGCAGTACTTC. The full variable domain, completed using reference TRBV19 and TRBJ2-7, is DGGITQSPKYLFRKEGQNVTLSCEQNLNHDAMYWYRQDPGQGLRLIYYSQIVNDFQKGDIAEGYSVSREKKESFPLTVTSAQKNPTAFYLCASSSRSEIYEQYFGPGTRLTVT.

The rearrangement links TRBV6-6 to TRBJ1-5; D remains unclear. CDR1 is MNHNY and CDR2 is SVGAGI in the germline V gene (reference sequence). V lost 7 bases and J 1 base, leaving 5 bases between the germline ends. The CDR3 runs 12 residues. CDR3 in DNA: TGTGCCAGCACAGCGAGCAATCAGCCCCAGCATTTT. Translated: CASTASNQPQHF.

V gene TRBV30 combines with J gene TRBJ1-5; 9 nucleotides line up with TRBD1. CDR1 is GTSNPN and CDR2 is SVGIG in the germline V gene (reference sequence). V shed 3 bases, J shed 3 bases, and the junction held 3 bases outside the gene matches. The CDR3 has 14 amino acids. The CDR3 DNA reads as TGTGCCTGGAGCACAGGGGGCAACAATCAGCCCCAGCATTTT. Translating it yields CAWSTGGNNQPQHF.

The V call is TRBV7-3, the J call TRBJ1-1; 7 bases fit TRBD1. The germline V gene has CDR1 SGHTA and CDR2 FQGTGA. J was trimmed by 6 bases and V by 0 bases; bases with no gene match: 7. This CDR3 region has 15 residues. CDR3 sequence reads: CASSLTPGQRAEAFF. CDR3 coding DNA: TGTGCCAGCAGCTTAACCCCGGGACAGAGGGCTGAAGCTTTCTTT.

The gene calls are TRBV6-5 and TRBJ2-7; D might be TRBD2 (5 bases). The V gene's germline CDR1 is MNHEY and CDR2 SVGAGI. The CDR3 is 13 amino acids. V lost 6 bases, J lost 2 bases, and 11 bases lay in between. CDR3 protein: CASSPTGTYEQYF. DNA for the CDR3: TGTGCCAGCAGCCCGACGGGGACCTACGAGCAGTACTTC.

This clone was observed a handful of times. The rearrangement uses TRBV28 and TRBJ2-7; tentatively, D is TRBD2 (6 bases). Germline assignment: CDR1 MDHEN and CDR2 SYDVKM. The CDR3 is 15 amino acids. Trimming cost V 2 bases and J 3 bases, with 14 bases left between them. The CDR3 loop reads CASSLKGQGGYEQYF. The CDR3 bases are TGTGCCAGCAGTTTAAAGGGGCAGGGAGGCTACGAGCAGTACTTC.

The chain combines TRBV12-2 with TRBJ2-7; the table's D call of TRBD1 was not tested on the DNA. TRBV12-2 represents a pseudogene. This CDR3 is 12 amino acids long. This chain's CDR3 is CASRLRGNEQYF. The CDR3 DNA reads TGTGCAAGTCGCTTAAGGGGTAACGAGCAGTACTTC.

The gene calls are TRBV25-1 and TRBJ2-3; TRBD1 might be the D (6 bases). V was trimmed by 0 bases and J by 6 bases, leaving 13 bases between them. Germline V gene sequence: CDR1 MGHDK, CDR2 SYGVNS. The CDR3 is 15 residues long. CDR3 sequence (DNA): TGTGCCAGCAGTGAATATGAGAAGGGGGAGGATACGCAGTATTTT. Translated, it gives CASSEYEKGEDTQYF.

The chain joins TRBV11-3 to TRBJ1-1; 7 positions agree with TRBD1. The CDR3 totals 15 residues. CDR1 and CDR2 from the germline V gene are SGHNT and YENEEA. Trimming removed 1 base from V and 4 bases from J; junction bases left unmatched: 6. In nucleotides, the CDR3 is TGTGCCAGCAGCTTAGGTAATTCAGGGGGCACTGAAGCTTTCTTT. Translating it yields CASSLGNSGGTEAFF.

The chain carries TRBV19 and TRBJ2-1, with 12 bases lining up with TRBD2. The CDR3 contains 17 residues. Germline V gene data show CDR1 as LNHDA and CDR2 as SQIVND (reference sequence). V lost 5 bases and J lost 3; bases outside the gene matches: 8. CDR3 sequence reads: CASSSGLAGTYYNEQFF. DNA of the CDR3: TGTGCCAGTAGTTCAGGACTAGCGGGGACTTACTACAATGAGCAGTTCTTC.

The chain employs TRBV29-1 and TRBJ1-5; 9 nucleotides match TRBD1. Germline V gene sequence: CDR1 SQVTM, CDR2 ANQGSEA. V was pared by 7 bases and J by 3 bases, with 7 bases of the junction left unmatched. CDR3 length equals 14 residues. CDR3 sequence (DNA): TGCAGCGGGACCCGGGACAGGGACAATCAGCCCCAGCATTTT. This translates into CSGTRDRDNQPQHF.

This chain's CDR3 is CASSPPPGLAGLRETQYF. The CDR3 nucleotides read TGTGCCAGCAGTCCTCCCCCCGGACTAGCGGGATTGAGGGAGACCCAGTACTTC. This chain uses TRBV6-6 with TRBJ2-5, with TRBD2 matching 12 bases. The germline gives CDR1 MNHNY, CDR2 SVGAGI (reference sequence). J was trimmed by 5 bases and V by 5 bases; bases with no gene match: 15. The CDR3 length is 18 residues.

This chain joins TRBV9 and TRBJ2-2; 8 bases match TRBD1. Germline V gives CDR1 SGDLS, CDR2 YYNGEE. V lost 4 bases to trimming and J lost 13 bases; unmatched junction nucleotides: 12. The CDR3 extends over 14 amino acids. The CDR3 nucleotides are TGTGCCAGCAGCCAACGGGACAGGTCCGAGGGGCTGTTTTTT. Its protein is CASSQRDRSEGLFF.

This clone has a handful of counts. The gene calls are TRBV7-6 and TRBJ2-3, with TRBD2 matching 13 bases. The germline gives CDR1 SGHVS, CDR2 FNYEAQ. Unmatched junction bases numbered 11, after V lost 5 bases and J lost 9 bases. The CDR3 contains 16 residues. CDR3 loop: CASSTGTSGAAGTQYF. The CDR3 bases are TGTGCCAGCAGCACAGGGACTAGCGGGGCGGCGGGCACGCAGTATTTT.